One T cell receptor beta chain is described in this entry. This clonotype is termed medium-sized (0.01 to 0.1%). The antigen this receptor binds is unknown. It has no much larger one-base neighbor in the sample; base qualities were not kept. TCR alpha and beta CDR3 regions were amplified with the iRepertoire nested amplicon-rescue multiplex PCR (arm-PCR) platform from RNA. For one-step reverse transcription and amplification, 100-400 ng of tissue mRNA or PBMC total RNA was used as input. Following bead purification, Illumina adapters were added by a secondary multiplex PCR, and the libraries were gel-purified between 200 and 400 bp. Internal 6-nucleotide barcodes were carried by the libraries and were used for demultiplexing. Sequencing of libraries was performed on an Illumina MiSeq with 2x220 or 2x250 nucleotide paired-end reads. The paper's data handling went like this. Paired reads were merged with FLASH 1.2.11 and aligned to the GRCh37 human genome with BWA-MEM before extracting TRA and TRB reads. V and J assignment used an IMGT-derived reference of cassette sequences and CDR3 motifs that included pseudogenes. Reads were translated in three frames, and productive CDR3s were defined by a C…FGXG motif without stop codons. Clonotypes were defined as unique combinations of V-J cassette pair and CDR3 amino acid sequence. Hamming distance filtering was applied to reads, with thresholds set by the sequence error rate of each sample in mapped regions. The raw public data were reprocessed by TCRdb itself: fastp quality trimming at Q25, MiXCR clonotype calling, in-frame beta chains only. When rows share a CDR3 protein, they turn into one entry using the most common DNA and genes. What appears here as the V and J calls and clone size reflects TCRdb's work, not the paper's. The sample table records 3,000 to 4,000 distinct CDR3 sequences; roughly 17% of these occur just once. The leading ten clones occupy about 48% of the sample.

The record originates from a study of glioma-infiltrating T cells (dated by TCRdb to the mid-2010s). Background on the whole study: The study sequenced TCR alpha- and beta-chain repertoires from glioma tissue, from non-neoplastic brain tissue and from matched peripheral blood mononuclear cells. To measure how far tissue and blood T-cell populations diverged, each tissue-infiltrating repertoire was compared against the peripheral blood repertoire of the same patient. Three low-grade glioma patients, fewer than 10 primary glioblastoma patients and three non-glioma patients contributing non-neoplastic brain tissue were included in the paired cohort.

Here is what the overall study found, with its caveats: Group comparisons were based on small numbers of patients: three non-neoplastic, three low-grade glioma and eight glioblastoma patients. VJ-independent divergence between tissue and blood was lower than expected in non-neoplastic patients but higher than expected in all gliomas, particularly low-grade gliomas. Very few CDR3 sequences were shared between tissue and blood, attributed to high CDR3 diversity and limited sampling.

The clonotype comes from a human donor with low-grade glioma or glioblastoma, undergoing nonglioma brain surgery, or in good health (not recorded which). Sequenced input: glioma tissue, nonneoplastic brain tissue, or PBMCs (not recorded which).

The DNA reads TGTGCCAGCAGTTACTCTTTTACAGGGAGCGGGGGCTACACCTTC. This gives the protein CASSYSFTGSGGYTF. Recombination connected TRBV6-6 to TRBJ1-2, with a weak D call of TRBD1 (6 bases match). Per the germline V gene (reference sequence), MNHNY is the CDR1 and SVGAGI is the CDR2. Between the V and J ends, shortened by 0 bases and 8 bases respectively, the junction contains 16 bases. The CDR3 goes from the cysteine to the phenylalanine over 15 residues. The only DNA kept is the CDR3, 45 bases in frame from the first base.